This is a list of T cell receptor beta chains from one sample in a study of monozygotic twins with inflammatory bowel disease. TCRdb reanalyzed the 5' RACE reads and collapses them to one entry per CDR3 protein, without DNA. The repertoire table contains more than 100,000 distinct CDR3 sequences. The sample taken for sequencing was blood. These TCRs come from a human donor with ulcerative colitis or Crohn's disease, or a healthy co-twin of an affected twin (not recorded which). The CDR3 runs from the conserved cysteine through the conserved F or W. Fields, in order: clone size, J gene, V gene, CDR3 protein. Where a row states a size, it is once, few, many or the class of an expanded clone; other rows omit it.

clone size: -
J gene: TRBJ2-5
V gene: TRBV5-1
CDR3 protein: CASSFTSGGFETQYF

clone size: -
J gene: TRBJ1-5
V gene: TRBV7-2
CDR3 protein: CASSLRPTGQGDQPQHF

clone size: -
J gene: TRBJ2-2
V gene: TRBV20-1
CDR3 protein: CSARRSHQRGNTGELFF

clone size: -
J gene: TRBJ2-2
V gene: TRBV12-3/TRBV12-4
CDR3 protein: CASSWDRARTNTGELFF

clone size: -
J gene: TRBJ1-2
V gene: TRBV29-1
CDR3 protein: CSFRFGLVRDGYTF

clone size: -
J gene: TRBJ2-4
V gene: TRBV7-2
CDR3 protein: CASSLAVGLKNIQYF

clone size: -
J gene: TRBJ2-1
V gene: TRBV20-1
CDR3 protein: CSARISGTSSYNEQFF

clone size: -
J gene: TRBJ2-7
V gene: TRBV7-2
CDR3 protein: CASSLVSGTYEQYF

clone size: -
J gene: TRBJ1-5
V gene: TRBV18
CDR3 protein: CASSPLGQKNQPQHF

clone size: -
J gene: TRBJ2-1
V gene: TRBV11-2
CDR3 protein: CATRGAGGRDSFSSSYNEQFF

clone size: -
J gene: TRBJ2-1
V gene: TRBV30
CDR3 protein: CAWSPRLAGDSRRYNEQFF

clone size: -
J gene: TRBJ2-3
V gene: TRBV5-1
CDR3 protein: CASSLVERTPRTDTQYF

clone size: -
J gene: TRBJ2-3
V gene: TRBV7-2
CDR3 protein: CASSLSPDHRGADTQYF

clone size: -
J gene: TRBJ2-7
V gene: TRBV20-1
CDR3 protein: CSASVGYEQYF

clone size: -
J gene: TRBJ2-5
V gene: TRBV10-3
CDR3 protein: CAISDEKRGRETQYF

clone size: -
J gene: TRBJ1-2
V gene: TRBV10-3
CDR3 protein: CAISDGPTVKSAF

clone size: -
J gene: TRBJ2-1
V gene: TRBV24-1
CDR3 protein: CATSDLGKQFF

clone size: medium-sized
J gene: TRBJ2-3
V gene: TRBV20-1
CDR3 protein: CSGPSGGDTQYF

clone size: -
J gene: TRBJ2-7
V gene: TRBV29-1
CDR3 protein: CSVDHGLAGEQYF

clone size: -
J gene: TRBJ2-1
V gene: TRBV5-4
CDR3 protein: CASSVGLAVNNEQFF

clone size: -
J gene: TRBJ2-1
V gene: TRBV24-1
CDR3 protein: CATSDYGTGGYNEQFF

clone size: -
J gene: TRBJ2-5
V gene: TRBV12-3/TRBV12-4
CDR3 protein: CASTSPLGGPETQYF

clone size: -
J gene: TRBJ1-1
V gene: TRBV12-3/TRBV12-4
CDR3 protein: CASRFSNRGNTEAFF

clone size: -
J gene: TRBJ1-1
V gene: TRBV19
CDR3 protein: CASSIQGAGLMNTEAFF

clone size: -
J gene: TRBJ1-3
V gene: TRBV4-2
CDR3 protein: CASSLGRGGGNTIYF

clone size: -
J gene: TRBJ2-7
V gene: TRBV7-6
CDR3 protein: CASSQGAGTPYEQYF

clone size: -
J gene: TRBJ1-1
V gene: TRBV18
CDR3 protein: CASSRGNPEAFF

clone size: -
J gene: TRBJ1-3
V gene: TRBV7-2
CDR3 protein: CASSSRWGSGNTIYF

clone size: -
J gene: TRBJ1-1
V gene: TRBV20-1
CDR3 protein: CSARPTRGKYTEAFF

clone size: -
J gene: TRBJ2-4
V gene: TRBV28
CDR3 protein: CASSFGRGLLAKNIQYF

clone size: -
J gene: TRBJ2-7
V gene: TRBV19
CDR3 protein: CASRPPDRGHHEQYF

clone size: -
J gene: TRBJ2-7
V gene: TRBV7-6
CDR3 protein: CASSPQGTGDYEQYF

clone size: -
J gene: TRBJ2-1
V gene: TRBV19
CDR3 protein: CASSVDRAYEQFF

clone size: -
J gene: TRBJ1-2
V gene: TRBV18
CDR3 protein: CASSPPVSNYGYTF

clone size: -
J gene: TRBJ2-3
V gene: TRBV6-1
CDR3 protein: CASSEADQTTQYF

clone size: -
J gene: TRBJ2-5
V gene: TRBV10-2
CDR3 protein: CASSGRTGTSEYF

clone size: -
J gene: TRBJ2-7
V gene: TRBV10-2
CDR3 protein: CASSATGQSSEQYF

clone size: -
J gene: TRBJ2-3
V gene: TRBV18
CDR3 protein: CASSPSTDTQYF

clone size: -
J gene: TRBJ2-3
V gene: TRBV7-2
CDR3 protein: CASSLVLGDTQYF

clone size: -
J gene: TRBJ2-2
V gene: TRBV5-6
CDR3 protein: CASSPSWVGELFF

clone size: -
J gene: TRBJ2-7
V gene: TRBV20-1
CDR3 protein: CSASTSGSREQYF

clone size: -
J gene: TRBJ2-2
V gene: TRBV5-1
CDR3 protein: CASSTRAGDTGELFF

clone size: -
J gene: TRBJ2-2
V gene: TRBV6-5
CDR3 protein: CASSSAGGAGELFF

clone size: -
J gene: TRBJ1-2
V gene: TRBV5-1
CDR3 protein: CASSLAPVYVDGYTF

clone size: -
J gene: TRBJ2-7
V gene: TRBV5-1
CDR3 protein: CASSLGNEQYF

clone size: -
J gene: TRBJ1-2
V gene: TRBV5-1
CDR3 protein: CASSSGTGPLGYTF

clone size: -
J gene: TRBJ1-5
V gene: TRBV27
CDR3 protein: CASSPFRVPAGPLSNQPQHF

clone size: -
J gene: TRBJ2-1
V gene: TRBV5-6
CDR3 protein: CASILGTLYNEQFF

clone size: -
J gene: TRBJ1-3
V gene: TRBV7-9
CDR3 protein: CAGLIAGGNTIYF

clone size: -
J gene: TRBJ2-5
V gene: TRBV5-6
CDR3 protein: CASSLGATRQETQYF

clone size: -
J gene: TRBJ1-5
V gene: TRBV18
CDR3 protein: CASSPPFENSNQPQHF

clone size: -
J gene: TRBJ2-4
V gene: TRBV3-1
CDR3 protein: CASSLGGAAKNIQYF

clone size: -
J gene: TRBJ2-3
V gene: TRBV7-2
CDR3 protein: CASSLIGTISSTDTQYF

clone size: -
J gene: TRBJ1-1
V gene: TRBV6-6
CDR3 protein: CASIINTEAFF

clone size: -
J gene: TRBJ2-3
V gene: TRBV4-3
CDR3 protein: CASSQDGGGAADTQYF